This T cell receptor (beta chain) was found in a study of T-cell reconstitution after alpha-beta-depleted transplantation in children. General observations from the study: Certain patients had high TCRbeta diversity at day 60, and it came from recipient T cells and thymic progenitors that survived. Reports say that about two months after transplant, the alpha-beta T cells came out of several hundred graft clones that had expanded. A year post-transplant, T-cell counts and diversity derived mostly from newly produced T cells.

Unique molecular identifiers were incorporated when the TCRbeta library was constructed. TCRdb re-derived calls from the PCR reads in MiXCR, one entry per CDR3 protein. This sample yields a few hundred thousand distinct CDR3 sequences, of which roughly 13% are seen a single time; approximately 2.1% belongs to the top ten. This clonotype was detected a few times. Its antigen is unidentified. Germline CDR1 reads SQVTM; CDR2 reads ANQGSEA. CDR3 length equals 14 residues. J was trimmed by 3 bases and V by 6 bases; bases with no gene match: 10. The V gene is TRBV29-1, the J gene TRBJ1-1, with TRBD1 identical over 7 bases. This clonotype was obtained from a male patient younger than 18 who had a stem cell transplant for acute myeloid leukemia, so the T cells may come from the graft donor. The sample here was PBMCs, mostly from graft donor cells, taken 360 days after TCRalphabeta/CD19-depleted stem cell transplant. CDR3: CSVIPGQLYTEAFF. The DNA of the CDR3 is TGCAGCGTGATACCGGGACAGCTATACACTGAAGCTTTCTTT.